The clone carrying this T cell receptor (beta chain) was counted only a few times. What it recognizes is unknown. The sample belongs to a study of cytomegalovirus exposure and HLA in healthy donors. As for the study in general: As an earlier analysis found, some 180 million T cells yielded 117 million unique TCR beta sequences.

It was with 60 Vbeta and 13 Jbeta primers that the PCR ran. Here immunoSEQ multiplex PCR was the method, and the copy in TCRdb shows in-frame clones only, minus some. The sample consists of 100,000 to 150,000 clones, around 72% of them appearing once. Study findings and constraints: It was 164 TCR beta chains that were listed as cytomegalovirus-associated. A classifier reportedly called cytomegalovirus status with high sensitivity and specificity. Sequencing likely generated an artifact that appeared as a cluster of highly shared sequence variants.

Trimming removed 3 bases at V and 4 bases at J, with 6 bases between. The CDR3 is made up of 12 amino acids. The V gene's germline CDR1 is SEHNR and CDR2 FQNEAQ (reference sequence). Sequences were obtained from PBMCs. This TCR was recovered from a woman aged 40 to 50 in good health and CMV-seronegative. The V call is TRBV7-9, the J call TRBJ2-5; D not certain. This CDR3 reads CASSFTGETQYF. CDR3 sequence (DNA): TGTGCCAGCAGCTTCACGGGAGAGACCCAGTACTTC.